These 2 T cell receptor beta chains were sequenced from one sample in a study of blood T cells in healthy people across ages. A J-beta primer mix and a sample-barcoded 5' primer were used in a second PCR of roughly 6 to 12 cycles. TCRdb itself ran the 5' RACE reads through MiXCR, one entry per CDR3 protein. The data hold about 720,000 distinct CDR3 sequences, with approximately 21% observed a single time. The sample consisted of blood. These TCRs come from a man in his 70s in good health.

This clonotype was seen only a few times. The genes are TRBV12-5 and TRBJ1-6; D is unclear. This CDR3 spans 13 amino acids. Per the germline V gene, CDR1 is LGHNT and CDR2 is FRNRAP. Trimming took 7 bases from V and 0 from J, leaving 4 bases between them. The CDR3, as DNA: TGTGCTAGTGCAAGCTCCTATAATTCACCCCTCCACTTT. Residues: CASASSYNSPLHF.

This clonotype was observed a handful of times. The chain links TRBV29-1 to TRBJ1-1, with D uncertain. Trimming removed 7 bases at V and 5 bases at J, with 14 bases between. The germline gives CDR1 SQVTM, CDR2 ANQGSEA. This CDR3 contains 12 residues. The CDR3 protein is CSALRGETEAFF. The DNA of the CDR3 is TGCAGCGCCCTAAGAGGCGAGACTGAAGCTTTCTTT.